This TCR beta chain was sequenced during a study of control samples from healthy donors and cancer patients. Only in-frame clones appear in the TCRdb table, and some are missing; sequencing was by immunoSEQ multiplex PCR. The data contain 120,000 or so clones, 80% to 90% of them seen just once; the ten biggest clones take up roughly 2.8%. The CDR3 runs to 13 residues. CDR1 SNHLY and CDR2 FYNNEI come from the germline V gene. V lost 6 bases and J lost 7; bases outside the gene matches: 6. The sequenced sample consisted of blood. The receptor's source is a man in his 60s in good health. The chain is built from TRBV2 and TRBJ1-5; 7 nucleotides line up with TRBD1. Here the CDR3 DNA reads TGTGCCAGCAGCGTGACAGGGACCCAGCCCCAGCATTTT. This sequence encodes CASSVTGTQPQHF.